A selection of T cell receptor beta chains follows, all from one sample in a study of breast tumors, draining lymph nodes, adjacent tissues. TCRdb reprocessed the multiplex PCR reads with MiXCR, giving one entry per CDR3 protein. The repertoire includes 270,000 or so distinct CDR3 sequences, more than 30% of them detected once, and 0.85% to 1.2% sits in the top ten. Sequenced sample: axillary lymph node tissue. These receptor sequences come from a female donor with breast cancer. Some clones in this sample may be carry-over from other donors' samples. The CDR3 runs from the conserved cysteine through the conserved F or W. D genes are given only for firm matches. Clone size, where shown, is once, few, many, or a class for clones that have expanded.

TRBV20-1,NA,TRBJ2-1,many,CSAASGGGISRREQFF,TGCAGTGCCGCTTCAGGGGGAGGAATTTCAAGGAGAGAGCAGTTCTTC
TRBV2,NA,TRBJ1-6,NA,CASSHLCLF,TGTGCCAGCAGTCACCTCTGTCTCTTT
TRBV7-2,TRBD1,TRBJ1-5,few,CASSGGQGNQPQHF,TGTGCCAGCTCAGGGGGACAGGGTAATCAGCCCCAGCATTTT
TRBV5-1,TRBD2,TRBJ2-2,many,CASRSLGLAGAGELFF,TGCGCCAGCCGATCGTTGGGACTAGCGGGCGCCGGGGAGCTGTTTTTT
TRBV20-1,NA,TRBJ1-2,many,CSARDPTGASYTF,TGCAGTGCTAGAGATCCCACGGGGGCTAGCTACACCTTC
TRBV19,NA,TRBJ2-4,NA,CASSIDRIPNIQYF,TGTGCCAGTAGTATAGATCGGATCCCAAACATTCAGTACTTC
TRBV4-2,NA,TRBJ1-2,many,CASSQEVLNYGYTF,TGTGCCAGCAGCCAAGAAGTTCTCAACTATGGCTACACCTTC
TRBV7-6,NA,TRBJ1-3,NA,CASSLLAGGDTIYF,TGTGCCAGCAGCTTACTAGCGGGGGGAGACACCATATATTTT
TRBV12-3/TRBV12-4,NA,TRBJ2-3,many,CASRQQPSTDTQYF,TGTGCCAGCAGACAACAGCCCAGCACAGATACGCAGTATTTT
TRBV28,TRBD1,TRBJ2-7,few,CASSLAGDSTYEQYF,TGTGCCAGCAGTTTAGCCGGGGACAGCACCTACGAGCAGTACTTC
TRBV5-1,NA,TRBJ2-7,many,CASSFGLNDEQYF,TGCGCCAGCAGCTTTGGCCTTAACGACGAGCAGTACTTC
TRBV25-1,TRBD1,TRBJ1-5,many,CASSGTGGNQPQHF,TGTGCCAGCAGTGGGACAGGGGGCAATCAGCCCCAGCATTTT
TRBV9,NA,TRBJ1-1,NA,CASSARTASNTEAFF,TGTGCCAGCAGCGCCCGGACAGCTTCGAACACTGAAGCTTTCTTT
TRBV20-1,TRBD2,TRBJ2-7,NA,CSARHSGRDEQYF,TGCAGTGCTAGGCATAGCGGGAGGGACGAGCAGTACTTC
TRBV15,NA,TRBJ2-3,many,CATSASTDTQYF,TGTGCCACCAGCGCTAGCACAGATACGCAGTATTTT
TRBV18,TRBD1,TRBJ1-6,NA,CASSKDRGGSPLHF,TGTGCCAGCTCAAAAGACAGGGGGGGTTCACCCCTCCACTTT
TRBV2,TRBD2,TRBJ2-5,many,CASKRLAGKETQYF,TGTGCCAGCAAAAGACTAGCGGGGAAAGAGACCCAGTACTTC
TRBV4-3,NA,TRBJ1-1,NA,CASSQERGGEPEAFF,TGCGCCAGCAGCCAAGAGCGGGGGGGCGAACCTGAAGCTTTCTTT
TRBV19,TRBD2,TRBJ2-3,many,CASSIPSGRDGDTQYF,TGTGCCAGTAGTATTCCTAGCGGGAGAGATGGAGATACGCAGTATTTT
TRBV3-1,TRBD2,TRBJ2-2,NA,CASSQVAGGNTGELFF,TGTGCCAGCAGCCAAGTGGCGGGAGGAAACACCGGGGAGCTGTTTTTT
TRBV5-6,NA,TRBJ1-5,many,CASSRKWDNNQPQHF,TGTGCCAGCAGCCGAAAGTGGGACAACAATCAGCCCCAGCATTTT
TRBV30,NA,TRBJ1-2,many,CAWSPTGYGYTF,TGTGCCTGGAGTCCGACAGGCTATGGCTACACCTTC
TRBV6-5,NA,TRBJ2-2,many,CASSSGQNTGELFF,TGTGCCAGCAGTTCCGGACAGAACACCGGGGAGCTGTTTTTT